This T cell receptor beta chain was identified in a study of T cell responses to AZD1222 COVID-19 vaccine. On the study more broadly: Both about-4-week and about-12-week second-dose recipients were combined. General observations from the study: Among those given AZD1222, only 5 to 7 were seropositive at baseline. Repertoire samples came only from after the peak T cell response.

Notes on this clone: What it binds is not known.

Unmatched junction bases numbered 6, after V lost 4 bases and J lost 1 base. The CDR3 is made up of 16 amino acids. Germline-derived CDR1 and CDR2 are MNHEY and SVGEGT. The assay was immunoSEQ multiplex PCR, and TCRdb's table has in-frame clones only and misses some. The table has more than 95,000 clones, about 88% seen once. The chain combines TRBV6-2 or TRBV6-3 with TRBJ2-3, with 9 nucleotides matching TRBD2. This TCR was sampled from an adult in good health. This specimen consisted of peripheral blood, obtained on day 0 of AZD1222 vaccination. The CDR3 nucleotides read TGTGCCAGCAGTTTCTTAGCGGGGGCGGGCACAGATACGCAGTATTTT. Translation: CASSFLAGAGTDTQYF.